The source of this TCR beta chain is a study of blood T cell repertoires in COVID-19. Study summary: Collection of acute and convalescent COVID-19 samples took place in the United States, Italy and Spain. Sources were T cells, B-cell-depleted T cells, or PBMCs; the material itself was cDNA or gDNA.

Only in-frame clones appear in the TCRdb table, and some are missing; sequencing was by immunoSEQ multiplex PCR. The repertoire holds roughly 200,000 clones, with around 79% as singletons. The ends lost 7 bases at V and 2 bases at J; junction bases unmatched: 7. Germline V gene data show CDR1 as MNHNY and CDR2 as SVGAGI (reference sequence). This CDR3 contains 14 residues. Seattle patients were enrolled during active infection and followed longitudinally. The sample comprised peripheral blood. The source of this sequence is a woman aged 40 to 49 with COVID-19, enrolled during active disease. The chain recombines TRBV6-6 with TRBJ2-7; 8 nucleotides match TRBD2. CDR3 coding DNA: TGTGCCAGCACGGGAGGGCTCCTTGCCTACGAGCAGTACTTC. Amino acid sequence: CASTGGLLAYEQYF.